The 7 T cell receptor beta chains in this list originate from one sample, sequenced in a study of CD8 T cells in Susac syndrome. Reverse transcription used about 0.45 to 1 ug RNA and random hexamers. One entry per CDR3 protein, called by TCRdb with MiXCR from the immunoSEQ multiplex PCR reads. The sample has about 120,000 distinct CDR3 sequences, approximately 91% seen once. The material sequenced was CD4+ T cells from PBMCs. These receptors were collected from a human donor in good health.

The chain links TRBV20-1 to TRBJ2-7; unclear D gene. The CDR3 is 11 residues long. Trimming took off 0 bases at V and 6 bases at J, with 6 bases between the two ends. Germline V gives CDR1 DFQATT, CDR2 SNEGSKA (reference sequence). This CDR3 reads CSARDIAEQYF. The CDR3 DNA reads TGCAGTGCTAGAGATATAGCCGAGCAGTACTTC.

The CDR3 reads CASSYSAAGGLDEQFF. The CDR3, as DNA: TGTGCCAGCAGTTACTCGGCAGCGGGAGGGCTGGATGAGCAGTTCTTC. The V call is TRBV6-6, the J call TRBJ2-1, with TRBD2 matching 10 bases. The CDR3 loop spans 16 amino acids. J gave up 8 bases and V 0 bases, and 7 bases lay outside the gene matches. CDR1 MNHNY and CDR2 SVGAGI come from the germline V gene (reference sequence).

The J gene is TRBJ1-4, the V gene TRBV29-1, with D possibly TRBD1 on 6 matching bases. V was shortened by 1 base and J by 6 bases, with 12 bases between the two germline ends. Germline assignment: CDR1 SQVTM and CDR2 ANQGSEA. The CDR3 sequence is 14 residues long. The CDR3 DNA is TGCAGCGTTGAAGCTCGCTCAGGGGATGAAAAACTGTTTTTT. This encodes CSVEARSGDEKLFF.

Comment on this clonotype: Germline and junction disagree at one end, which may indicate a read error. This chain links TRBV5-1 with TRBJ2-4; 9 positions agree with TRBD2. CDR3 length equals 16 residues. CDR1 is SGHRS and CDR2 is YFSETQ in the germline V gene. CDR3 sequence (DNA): TGCGCCAGCACCTTGGGAGGCCTAGCGGGGAAAAACATTCAGTACTTC. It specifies CASTLGGLAGKNIQYF.

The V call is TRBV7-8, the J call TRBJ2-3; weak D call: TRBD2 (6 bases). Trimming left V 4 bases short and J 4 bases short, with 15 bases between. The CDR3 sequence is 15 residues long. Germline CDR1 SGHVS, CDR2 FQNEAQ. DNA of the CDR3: TGTGCCAGCAGCTCCCTCATATCGGGGGCAGATACGCAGTATTTT. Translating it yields CASSSLISGADTQYF.

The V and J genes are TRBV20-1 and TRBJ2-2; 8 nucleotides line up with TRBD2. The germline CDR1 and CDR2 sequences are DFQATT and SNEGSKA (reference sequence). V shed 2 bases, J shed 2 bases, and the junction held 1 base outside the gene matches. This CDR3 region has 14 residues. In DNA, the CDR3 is TGCAGTGCTAGAACTAGCGGAAACACCGGGGAGCTGTTTTTT. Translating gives CSARTSGNTGELFF.

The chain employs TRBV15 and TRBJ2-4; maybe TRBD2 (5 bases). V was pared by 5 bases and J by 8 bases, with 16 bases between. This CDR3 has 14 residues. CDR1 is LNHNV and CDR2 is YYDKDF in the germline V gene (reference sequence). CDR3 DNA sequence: TGTGCCACCAGCTCCCGAGGTCGGGGTTACATTCAGTACTTC. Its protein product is CATSSRGRGYIQYF.